This T cell receptor beta chain originates from a study of shared clonotypes between healthy human individuals. Germline lookup yields CDR1 SGHRS and CDR2 YFSETQ. The CDR3 has 12 amino acids. Trimming stripped 7 bases from V and 8 bases from J, with 15 bases between. Template for every sorted-subset replicate PCR totaled about 0.2 ug DNA, some 30,000 T cell genomes. Here immunoSEQ multiplex PCR was the method, and the copy in TCRdb shows in-frame clones only, minus some. Of about 2 million clones in the sample, approximately 95% are singletons; the top ten hold 0.13%. Specimen: naive CD4+ T cells sorted from blood. As to subset: CD45RA+ positively selected. The TCR was taken from a man younger than 35 in good health. V gene TRBV5-1 combines with J gene TRBJ1-2; D possibly corresponds to TRBD1 (5 bases). The CDR3: CASRGDLGGYTF. For the CDR3, the DNA is TGCGCCAGCCGAGGGGACCTCGGGGGCTACACCTTC.